This paragraph reports one T cell receptor beta chain. This sample was taken from a study of blood T cell repertoires in COVID-19. Overall study context: Researchers got acute and convalescent COVID-19 samples from the United States, Italy and Spain. T cells, B-cell-depleted T cells, or PBMCs supplied cDNA or gDNA.

Using immunoSEQ multiplex PCR, the repertoire was profiled, and TCRdb retains in-frame clones only, with some absent. The sample has about 160,000 clones, around 85% seen once. The V segment lost 7 bases and the J segment 6 bases; nucleotides outside the gene matches: 6. The CDR3 is made up of 14 amino acids. Germline V gene data show CDR1 as SGHRS and CDR2 as YFSETQ. The source material was peripheral blood. The sequence derives from an older man with COVID-19, enrolled during active disease. V is TRBV5-1 and J is TRBJ2-3; 12 bases line up with TRBD2. CDR3 bases: TGCGCCAGCTTATGGGGACTAGCGGGTGATACGCAGTATTTT. Its protein is CASLWGLAGDTQYF.